This T cell receptor (beta chain) was recorded in a study of T-cell reconstitution after alpha-beta-depleted transplantation in children. Germline V gene sequence: CDR1 MNHNS, CDR2 SASEGT. The CDR3 is 14 residues long. Trimming stripped 6 bases from V and 5 bases from J, with 13 bases between. A TCRbeta library incorporating unique molecular identifiers was prepared. Each CDR3 protein is one row after TCRdb ran MiXCR on the PCR reads. The repertoire holds 500,000 or so distinct CDR3 sequences, with roughly an eighth as singletons. This sequence was found in a female patient between 2 and 10 years old who had a stem cell transplant for aplastic anemia, so the T cells may come from the graft donor. The material was PBMCs, mostly from graft donor cells, obtained 180 days after TCRalphabeta/CD19-depleted stem cell transplant. This rearrangement joins TRBV6-1 to TRBJ2-2; D is possibly TRBD2 (6 bases). DNA for the CDR3: TGTGCCAGCAGCCCCGGGAGTGAGACCGGGGAGCTGTTTTTT. As protein: CASSPGSETGELFF.